These T cell receptor beta chains were read from a single sample in a study of CD8+ T cells in alopecia areata. The method was immunoSEQ multiplex PCR; TCRdb's version includes in-frame clones alone and lacks a portion of them. The sample has 65,000 to 75,000 clones; approximately 46% are singletons. The sample in question was CD8+ T cells sorted from blood, obtained at week 0. The source of these receptors is a human donor with alopecia areata. The CDR3 runs from the conserved cysteine through the conserved F or W. D genes are given only for firm matches. A clone size is listed for some rows: how often the clone was seen (once, few, many), or a class if it is expanded.

size	D	J	V	DNA	CDR3
.	.	TRBJ1-2	TRBV9	TGTGCCAGCAGCGGTTCAGGGGATGGGTATGGCTACACCTTC	CASSGSGDGYGYTF
few	TRBD2	TRBJ2-7	TRBV29-1	TGCAGCGTTCTGACTAGCGGGAGGGCCGAGCAGTACTTC	CSVLTSGRAEQYF
once	TRBD1	TRBJ2-7	TRBV15	TGTGCCACCAGTACGGACAGGCCGGACGAGCAGTACTTC	CATSTDRPDEQYF
.	.	TRBJ1-1	TRBV5-1	TGCGCCAGCAGCTGGCCGGGGGAAGGTTCGGACACTGAAGCTTTCTTT	CASSWPGEGSDTEAFF
.	TRBD2	TRBJ2-1	TRBV30	TGTGCCTGGAGTGTACCGGGGCTAGCGGGGTACAATGAGCAGTTCTTC	CAWSVPGLAGYNEQFF
few	TRBD1	TRBJ2-7	TRBV29-1	TGCAGCGTTGAGGGACAGCCGAACTACGAGCAGTACTTC	CSVEGQPNYEQYF
.	TRBD2	TRBJ2-5	TRBV7-3	TGTGCCAGCAGCTTGGGAGGGGCTACTCAAGAGACCCAGTACTTC	CASSLGGATQETQYF
few	.	TRBJ2-7	TRBV29-1	TGCAGCGTTGAGGGCGAAACCTACGAGCAGTACTTC	CSVEGETYEQYF
.	.	TRBJ1-4	TRBV6-5	TGTGCCAGCAGTACCAAAAGAGGCCCGTGGGAAAAACTGTTTTTT	CASSTKRGPWEKLFF
once	TRBD2	TRBJ2-1	TRBV7-9	TGTGCCAGCAGCGAGAGGACTAGCGGGAGCCATGAGCAGTTCTTC	CASSERTSGSHEQFF
.	TRBD1	TRBJ2-5	TRBV10-3	TGTGCCAGCAGCACAGGGGGCGCGGTGACCCAGTACTTC	CASSTGGAVTQYF
many	TRBD2	TRBJ2-7	TRBV19	TGTGCCAGTAGTATGACGGGAGGCTACGAGCAGTACTTC	CASSMTGGYEQYF
.	TRBD2	TRBJ2-5	TRBV5-6	TGTGCCAGCAGCGAGACTAGCGGAAACCAAGAGACCCAGTACTTC	CASSETSGNQETQYF
few	TRBD1	TRBJ1-2	TRBV30	TGTGCCTGGAGTGTCGGGACAGCTCTCTATGGCTACACCTTC	CAWSVGTALYGYTF
.	TRBD1	TRBJ1-5	TRBV27	TGTGCCAGCAGTTTAACCTCCGGGACAGTTCATCAGCCCCAGCATTTT	CASSLTSGTVHQPQHF